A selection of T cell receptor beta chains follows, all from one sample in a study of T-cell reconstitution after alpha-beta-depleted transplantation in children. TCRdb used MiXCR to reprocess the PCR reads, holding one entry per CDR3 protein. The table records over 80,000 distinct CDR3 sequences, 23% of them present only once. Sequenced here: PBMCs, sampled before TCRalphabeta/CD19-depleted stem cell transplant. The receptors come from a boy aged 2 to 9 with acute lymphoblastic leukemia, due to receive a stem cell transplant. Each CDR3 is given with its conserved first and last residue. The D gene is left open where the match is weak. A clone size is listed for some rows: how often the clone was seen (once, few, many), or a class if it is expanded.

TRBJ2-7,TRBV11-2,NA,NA,TGTGCCAGCAGCTTAGCCCTACCGGGGGAGCAGTACTTC,CASSLALPGEQYF
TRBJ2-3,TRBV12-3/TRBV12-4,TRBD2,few,TGTGCCAGCAGGCCTAGCGGAGGGGCGAGGGATACGCAGTATTTT,CASRPSGGARDTQYF
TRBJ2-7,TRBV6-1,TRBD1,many,TGTGCCACGAGTGGGGACAGAGACTACGAGCAGTACTTC,CATSGDRDYEQYF
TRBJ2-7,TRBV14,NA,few,TGTGCCAGCAGCCAAGGCTTTCAGGGCAGAACCTACGAGCAGTACTTC,CASSQGFQGRTYEQYF
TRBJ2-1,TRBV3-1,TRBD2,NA,TGTGCCAGCAGCCAAGTTCTAGCGGAGGGGAATGAGCAGTTCTTC,CASSQVLAEGNEQFF
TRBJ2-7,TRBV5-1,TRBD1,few,TGCGCCAGCACGCTCTCATCCCTCCAGGGGGCCGAGCAGTACTTC,CASTLSSLQGAEQYF
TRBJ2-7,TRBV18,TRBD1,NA,TGTGCCAGCTCACCCGGGACAGGGACCTCCTACGAGCAGTACTTC,CASSPGTGTSYEQYF
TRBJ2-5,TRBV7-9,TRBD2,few,TGTGCCAGCGCCCCCTCGGGGGGAGTAAAGTACTTC,CASAPSGGVKYF
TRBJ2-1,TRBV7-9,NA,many,TGTGCCAGCAGCTTTGGACGAGGGCTTGGGTACAATGAGCAGTTCTTC,CASSFGRGLGYNEQFF
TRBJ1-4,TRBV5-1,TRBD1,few,TGCGCCAGCAGTAGAGGACAGGGTTCGGGCGAAAAACTGTTTTTT,CASSRGQGSGEKLFF
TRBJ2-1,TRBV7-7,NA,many,TGTGCCAGCAGCCTAAGGCGCGGAGGGGAGTCTGAGCAGTTCTTC,CASSLRRGGESEQFF
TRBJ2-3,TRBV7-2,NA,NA,TGTGCCAGCAGCCCACAGGACACTAGCACAGATACGCAGTATTTT,CASSPQDTSTDTQYF
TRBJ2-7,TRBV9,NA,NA,TGTGCCAGCAGCGTAAATACGGGAGCCCCCTACGAGCAGTACTTC,CASSVNTGAPYEQYF
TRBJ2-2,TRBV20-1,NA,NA,TGCAGTGCTAGAGTGGCGCTGTTAAGCACCGGGGAGCTGTTTTTT,CSARVALLSTGELFF
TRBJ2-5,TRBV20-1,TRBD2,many,TGCAGTGCTAGAGATCTAGCGGAAGAGACCCAGTACTTC,CSARDLAEETQYF
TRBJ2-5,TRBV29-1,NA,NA,TGCAGCGCGCACACCGGGATCCAAGAGACCCAGTACTTC,CSAHTGIQETQYF
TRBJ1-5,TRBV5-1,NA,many,TGCGCCAGCAGCTTAAGTCCCACAGGCAGCAATCAGCCCCAGCATTTT,CASSLSPTGSNQPQHF
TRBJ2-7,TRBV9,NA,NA,TGTGCCAGCAGCGGTCACACGGAATCCTACGAGCAGTACTTC,CASSGHTESYEQYF
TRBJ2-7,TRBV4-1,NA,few,TGCGCCAGCAGCCAAGATATAGGGGGAAGCTCCTACGAGCAGTACTTC,CASSQDIGGSSYEQYF
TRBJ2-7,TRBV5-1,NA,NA,TGCGCCAGCAGCCCCCGTGAAGAACAGGCCTACGAGCAGTACTTC,CASSPREEQAYEQYF
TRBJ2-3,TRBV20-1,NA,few,TGCAGTGCTAGAGTAAACACAGATACGCAGTATTTT,CSARVNTDTQYF
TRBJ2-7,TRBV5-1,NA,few,TGCGCCAGCAGCTTATCAGGGGAAAGCTACGAGCAGTACTTC,CASSLSGESYEQYF
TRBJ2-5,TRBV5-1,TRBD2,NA,TGCGCCAGCAGCCACGGGACTAGCGGTTATCGAGAGACCCAGTACTTC,CASSHGTSGYRETQYF
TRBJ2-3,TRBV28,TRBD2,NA,TGTGCCAGCAGTTTATCAACTAGCGGAGGGAATCCAGATACGCAGTATTTT,CASSLSTSGGNPDTQYF
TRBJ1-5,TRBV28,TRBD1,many,TGTGCCAGCAGTTCAGACAGGGATTGGGGTCAGCCCCAGCATTTT,CASSSDRDWGQPQHF
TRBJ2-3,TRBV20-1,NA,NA,TGCAGTGCTCACCTTGCGAGGGGCACAGATACGCAGTATTTT,CSAHLARGTDTQYF
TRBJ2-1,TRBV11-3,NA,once,TGTGCCAGCAGCTTGAATGGTGTCAATGAGCAGTTCTTC,CASSLNGVNEQFF
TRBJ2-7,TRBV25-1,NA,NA,TGTGCCAGCATCGTCAGACGTAAATTAAAGGTAACAGGAAGCTCCTACGAGCAGTACTTC,CASIVRRKLKVTGSSYEQYF